Shown below are 5 T cell receptor beta chains from a single sample sequenced in a study of blood T cell repertoires in COVID-19. Only in-frame clones appear in the TCRdb table, and some are missing; sequencing was by immunoSEQ multiplex PCR. This table holds about 76,000 clones, around 90% found once. Sequenced sample: peripheral blood. The receptor set was obtained from a man in his forties or fifties with active COVID-19.

The chain joins TRBV11-1 to TRBJ2-1; 10 nucleotides agree with TRBD2. Germline V gives CDR1 SGHAT, CDR2 FQDESV (reference sequence). With 5 bases clipped from V and 12 bases from J, the junction kept 10 bases outside the gene matches. This CDR3 spans 14 amino acids. The chain's CDR3 is CASSPTTSGIGQFF. CDR3 coding DNA: TGTGCCAGCAGCCCCACCACTAGCGGGATTGGGCAGTTCTTC.

The chain combines TRBV13 with TRBJ2-1; D perhaps matches TRBD1 (6 bases). The CDR3 is 14 residues long. V lost 5 bases and J lost 5, with 13 bases in between. Germline CDR1 PRHDT, CDR2 FYEKMQ (reference sequence). The CDR3 nucleotides are TGTGCCAGCAGCCACATCACAGGGCACAATGAGCAGTTCTTC. Amino acids: CASSHITGHNEQFF.

This CDR3 reads CASRWGPTNTEAFF. CDR3 nucleotides: TGTGCCAGCAGATGGGGGCCGACGAACACTGAAGCTTTCTTT. This chain connects TRBV27 to TRBJ1-1; tentative D call: TRBD1 (6 bases). This CDR3 comprises 14 residues. The germline CDR1 and CDR2 sequences are MNHEY and SMNVEV (reference sequence). With 6 bases removed from V and 1 base from J, the gap between germline ends came to 12 bases.

The chain has TRBV20-1 and TRBJ2-1; 7 bases align to TRBD2. The CDR3 runs to 10 residues. The J segment lost 10 bases and the V segment lost 5 bases, leaving 2 bases of the junction unmatched. Per the germline V gene, CDR1 is DFQATT and CDR2 is SNEGSKA (reference sequence). The CDR3 nucleotides read TGCAGTGCTGGGGAGGGGGAGCAGTTCTTC. Its translation is CSAGEGEQFF.

The chain combines TRBV28 with TRBJ1-2; 7 bases are shared with TRBD1. Trimming at V came to 5 bases and at J to 2 bases, leaving 8 bases not matched to a gene. The CDR3 is 15 amino acids. CDR1 is MDHEN, CDR2 SYDVKM, per germline. CDR3 sequence reads: CASSALPGQNYGYTF. The CDR3 DNA sequence: TGTGCCAGCAGTGCACTTCCGGGACAGAACTATGGCTACACCTTC.